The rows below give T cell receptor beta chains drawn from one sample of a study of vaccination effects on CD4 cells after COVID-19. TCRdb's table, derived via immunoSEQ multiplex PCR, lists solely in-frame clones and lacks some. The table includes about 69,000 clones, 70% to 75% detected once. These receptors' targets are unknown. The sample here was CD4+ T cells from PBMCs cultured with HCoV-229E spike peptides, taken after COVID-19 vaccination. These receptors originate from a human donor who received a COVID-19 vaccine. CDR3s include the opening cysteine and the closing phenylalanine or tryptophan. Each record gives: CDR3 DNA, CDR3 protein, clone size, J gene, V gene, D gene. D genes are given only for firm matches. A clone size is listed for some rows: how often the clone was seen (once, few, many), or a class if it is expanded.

TGTGCCAGCAGCTTGGGGGACAGTGGAGGTGGTTCACCCCTCCACTTT	CASSLGDSGGGSPLHF	.	TRBJ1-6	TRBV5-4	TRBD1
TGTGCCAGCAGTGCAGACCCTAGGATCTCTGGGGCCAACGTCCTGACTTTC	CASSADPRISGANVLTF	.	TRBJ2-6	TRBV25-1	.
TGTGCCAGTAGTCCCGACGGACCGGGACTAGCCCCAGATACGCAGTATTTT	CASSPDGPGLAPDTQYF	few	TRBJ2-3	TRBV19	TRBD2
TGCAGCGTTGAAGAGTGGGTCGCAGGGAGAGTATCCTACAATGAGCAGTTCTTC	CSVEEWVAGRVSYNEQFF	.	TRBJ2-1	TRBV29-1	.
TGTGCCAGCAGCCAACCGCGGCAGGGGGCAGATACGCAGTATTTT	CASSQPRQGADTQYF	.	TRBJ2-3	TRBV3-1/TRBV3-2	TRBD1
TGTGCCAGCTCAAGGGCGGACAGGGACCATGAAAAACTGTTTTTT	CASSRADRDHEKLFF	.	TRBJ1-4	TRBV18	TRBD1
TGTGCCAGCAGCCCCGGAGGAATGGCAGCCTATGGCTACACCTTC	CASSPGGMAAYGYTF	few	TRBJ1-2	TRBV7-2	.
TGCGCCAGCAGCTTCAGGACAGGCCTTAATGAAAAACTGTTTTTT	CASSFRTGLNEKLFF	few	TRBJ1-4	TRBV5-1	TRBD1
TGTGCCAGCAGTAGACTATCCTCCCGCCAGTTCTTC	CASSRLSSRQFF	.	TRBJ2-1	TRBV2	.
TGCGCCAGCAGCTGGATGGACAGGCAAGAGACCCAGTACTTC	CASSWMDRQETQYF	.	TRBJ2-5	TRBV5-1	TRBD1
TGTGCCAGTAGAAGGGGGAGCAATCAGCCCCAGCATTTT	CASRRGSNQPQHF	few	TRBJ1-5	TRBV19	.
TGTGCCAGCTCTAACGAGGCGGTTTACAATGAGCAGTTCTTC	CASSNEAVYNEQFF	few	TRBJ2-1	TRBV19	.
TGTGCCATCAGTGAGTCGGGCACAGATACGCAGTATTTT	CAISESGTDTQYF	.	TRBJ2-3	TRBV10-3	.
TGTGCCAGCAGCTTAGTAACAATCCATGGCTACACCTTC	CASSLVTIHGYTF	.	TRBJ1-2	TRBV7-8	.
TGTGCCAGCAGCTTGGATACGCAGTATTTT	CASSLDTQYF	.	TRBJ2-3	TRBV5-4	.